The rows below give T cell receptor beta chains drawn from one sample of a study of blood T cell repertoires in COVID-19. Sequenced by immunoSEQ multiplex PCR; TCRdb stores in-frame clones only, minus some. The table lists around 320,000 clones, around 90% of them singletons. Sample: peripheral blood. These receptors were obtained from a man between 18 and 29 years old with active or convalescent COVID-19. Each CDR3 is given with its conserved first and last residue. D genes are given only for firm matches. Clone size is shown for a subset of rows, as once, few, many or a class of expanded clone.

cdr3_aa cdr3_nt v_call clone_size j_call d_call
CASSPPYPGEPPYEQYF TGTGCCAGCAGCCCCCCATACCCGGGAGAACCTCCCTACGAGCAGTACTTC TRBV4-2 - TRBJ2-7 -
CASSRDFYNEQFF TGTGCCAGCAGTCGGGACTTCTACAATGAGCAGTTCTTC TRBV28 - TRBJ2-1 -
CASSESGGSGANVLTF TGTGCCAGCAGTGAATCCGGGGGCTCTGGGGCCAACGTCCTGACTTTC TRBV6-1 - TRBJ2-6 -
CASPRCNQPQHF TGTGCCAGCCCTAGGTGCAATCAGCCCCAGCATTTT TRBV7-7 - TRBJ1-5 -
CASSVDSQGAGPGGRGYTF TGTGCCAGCAGTGTTGATTCCCAGGGGGCCGGCCCAGGCGGAAGGGGCTACACCTTC TRBV2 - TRBJ1-2 TRBD1
CASSSDRALSRDSPLHF TGTGCCAGCAGCTCAGACAGAGCCCTCTCTAGGGATTCACCCCTCCACTTT TRBV5-6 - TRBJ1-6 -
CASSEHYNEQFF TGCGCCAGCAGTGAACATTACAATGAGCAGTTCTTC TRBV10-1 - TRBJ2-1 -
CASSRTTGWLEAFF TGTGCCAGCAGCCGTACGACAGGGTGGCTTGAAGCTTTCTTT TRBV11-2 - TRBJ1-1 TRBD1
CASGLVPAVF TGTGCTAGTGGTTTGGTCCCCGCGGTTTTT TRBV12-5 - TRBJ2-3 -
CASSLARQGDHLAKNIQYF TGTGCCAGCAGCTTAGCCCGACAGGGAGATCATCTAGCCAAAAACATTCAGTACTTC TRBV11-2 - TRBJ2-4 TRBD1
CAIESYRNQPQHF TGTGCCATCGAGAGCTACAGGAATCAGCCCCAGCATTTT TRBV6-5 - TRBJ1-5 -
CASSLSGEMNTEAFF TGTGCCAGCAGCTTGTCAGGGGAGATGAACACTGAAGCTTTCTTT TRBV7-9 few TRBJ1-1 -
CASSRMGSGSGNEQFF TGTGCCAGCAGCCGCATGGGTAGCGGGAGTGGCAATGAGCAGTTCTTC TRBV7-3 - TRBJ2-1 TRBD2
CASSDGHPNTEAFF TGTGCCAGCAGCGATGGACATCCGAACACTGAAGCTTTCTTT TRBV7-9 - TRBJ1-1 -